Following are 20 T cell receptor beta chains from one sample sequenced in a study of T cells after yellow fever vaccination. TCRdb redid the calling of the 5' RACE reads with MiXCR, one entry per CDR3 protein. This sample yields fewer than 400,000 distinct CDR3 sequences, of which about 10% are seen a single time; under 4% belongs to the top ten. This sample comprised CD4+ T cells sorted from PBMCs, obtained 45 days after the yellow fever booster vaccination. The receptors originated from a man in his late teens or twenties who received the YFV17D yellow fever vaccine.

The chain employs TRBV2 and TRBJ2-3, with 7 nucleotides matching TRBD2. Germline V gene lookup returns CDR1 SNHLY and CDR2 FYNNEI. The junction had 11 bases not matched to a gene; V was cut back by 8 bases and J by 0 bases. The CDR3 totals 16 residues. The CDR3 loop reads CASRFKLAASTDTQYF. As DNA, the CDR3 is TGTGCCAGCCGGTTTAAGCTAGCGGCTAGCACAGATACGCAGTATTTT.

This chain connects TRBV21-1 to TRBJ2-2; the DNA was not compared with TRBD2, the D call given in the table. TRBV21-1 is assigned pseudogene status. The CDR3 consists of 20 residues. CDR3 DNA sequence: TGTGCCAGCAGCAAAGTGCGGACTAGCGGGGGGGCCAAACACACCGGGGAGCTGTTTTTT. This sequence encodes CASSKVRTSGGAKHTGELFF.

This clonotype was detected a few times. The chain is built from TRBV2 and TRBJ1-1, with D possibly matching TRBD1 (5 bases). With 7 bases removed from V and 0 bases from J, the gap between germline ends came to 9 bases. The CDR3 runs 13 residues. Germline values: CDR1 SNHLY, CDR2 FYNNEI. The CDR3 is CASNTGVNTEAFF. DNA for the CDR3: TGTGCCAGCAACACAGGTGTGAACACTGAAGCTTTCTTT.

The rearrangement links TRBV24-1 to TRBJ1-2; D may be TRBD1 (5 bases). The CDR3 is 15 residues long. Looked up from germline, CDR1 is KGHDR and CDR2 is SFDVKD. V was cut by 2 bases and J by 3 bases, with 12 bases left in between. In DNA, the CDR3 is TGTGCCACCAGTGATTGGGGGGGGGAAGACTATGGCTACACCTTC. This encodes CATSDWGGEDYGYTF.

V usage is TRBV29-1 and J usage is TRBJ2-1, with unresolved D. V was shortened by 3 bases and J by 0 bases, with 6 bases between the two germline ends. Germline CDR1 and CDR2: SQVTM and ANQGSEA. The CDR3 totals 13 residues. The DNA for the CDR3 is TGCAGCGTTGAGCCCAGCTCCTACAATGAGCAGTTCTTC. Amino acids: CSVEPSSYNEQFF.

This clonotype was picked up a small number of times. V and J are TRBV7-2 and TRBJ2-3, with 10 nucleotides matching TRBD2. The CDR3 has 15 residues. The trim removed 6 bases at V and 3 bases at J, leaving 6 bases unmatched. Germline CDR1 is SGHTA and CDR2 is FQGNSA. CDR3 DNA sequence: TGTGCCAGCAGGCCACGACTAGCGGGTACAGATACGCAGTATTTT. Its protein is CASRPRLAGTDTQYF.

This clonotype appeared many times. The chain is built from TRBV4-1 and TRBJ2-3, with D perhaps TRBD1 (5 bases). This CDR3 is 12 amino acids long. Trimming removed 5 bases at V and 6 bases at J, with 9 bases between. Germline loops: CDR1 MGHRA, CDR2 YSYEKL. The CDR3 nucleotides are TGCGCCAGCAGCAAGTCAGGGGATACGCAGTATTTT. It codes for CASSKSGDTQYF.

Only a few counts were recorded for this clonotype. CDR3 in amino acids: CASSFTPGQGTDTQYF. CDR3 bases: TGTGCCAGCAGCTTCACACCGGGACAGGGAACAGATACGCAGTATTTT. The chain has TRBV7-2 and TRBJ2-3, with 9 bases lining up with TRBD1. The length of the CDR3 is 16 residues. CDR1 and CDR2 (germline): SGHTA, FQGNSA. V lost 3 bases, J lost 3 bases, and 7 bases stayed unmatched. Full variable domain (rest looked up from reference TRBV7-2 and TRBJ2-3): GAGVSQSPSNKVTEKGKDVELRCDPISGHTALYWYRQSLGQGLEFLIYFQGNSAPDKSGLPSDRFSAERTGGSVSTLTIQRTQQEDSAVYLCASSFTPGQGTDTQYFGPGTRLTVL.

This clonotype was picked up a small number of times. This chain connects TRBV20-1 to TRBJ2-4; 7 bases align to TRBD2. This CDR3 is built from 15 residues. The V segment lost 5 bases and the J segment 8 bases; nucleotides outside the gene matches: 15. Germline CDR1 is DFQATT and CDR2 is SNEGSKA (reference sequence). The DNA for the CDR3 is TGCAGTGCTTCCAACGCAGCGGGGTCTCGGGACATTCAGTACTTC. Translating gives CSASNAAGSRDIQYF.

This clonotype was detected a few times. CDR3: CASSLGGQDHTQYF. CDR3 nucleotide sequence: TGCGCCAGCAGCTTGGGGGGACAGGATCATACGCAGTATTTT. The rearrangement links TRBV5-1 to TRBJ2-3; TRBD1 matches 8 bases. V shed 0 bases, J shed 7 bases, and the junction held 4 bases outside the gene matches. This CDR3 comprises 14 residues. In germline, CDR1 is SGHRS, CDR2 YFSETQ.

The V and J genes are TRBV5-4 and TRBJ2-1; 12 bases are a match to TRBD1. Germline CDR1 SGHNT, CDR2 YYREEE (reference sequence). The CDR3 consists of 18 residues. Unmatched junction bases numbered 11, after V lost 0 bases and J lost 7 bases. The CDR3 reads CASSLGDRGRVFRNEQFF. CDR3 in DNA: TGTGCCAGCAGCTTGGGGGACAGGGGGCGCGTATTCCGGAATGAGCAGTTCTTC.

The chain has TRBV20-1 and TRBJ1-5; D call uncertain. The CDR3 loop spans 13 amino acids. Trimming stripped 6 bases from V and 5 bases from J, with 14 bases between. The V gene's germline CDR1 is DFQATT and CDR2 SNEGSKA (reference sequence). The CDR3 spells CSALSATDQPQHF. The CDR3 nucleotides read TGCAGTGCCCTCTCCGCTACAGATCAGCCCCAGCATTTT.

A few counts support this clonotype. The DNA of the CDR3 is TGTGCCAGCAGCCGCGACACTTGGAACACTGAAGCTTTCTTT. Protein sequence: CASSRDTWNTEAFF. The chain is built from TRBV4-2 and TRBJ1-1; D is unclear. V lost 4 bases and J 1 base, leaving 10 bases between the germline ends. CDR1 and CDR2 (germline): LGHNA, YNFKEQ. The CDR3 is 14 amino acids.

This chain joins TRBV7-9 and TRBJ2-6; maybe TRBD1 (5 bases). The CDR3 is made up of 18 amino acids. V lost 5 bases to trimming and J lost 0 bases, with 17 bases between them. The V gene's germline CDR1 is SEHNR and CDR2 FQNEAQ (reference sequence). In DNA, the CDR3 is TGTGCCAGCAGCCAGGGAATGCGGCACCACTCTGGGGCCAACGTCCTGACTTTC. Amino acids: CASSQGMRHHSGANVLTF.

This clonotype came up a few times. This chain joins TRBV15 and TRBJ2-1, with D possibly TRBD2 on 5 matching bases. The length of the CDR3 is 13 residues. The germline CDR1 and CDR2 sequences are LNHNV and YYDKDF (reference sequence). V was shortened by 3 bases and J by 7 bases, with 10 bases between the two germline ends. The CDR3: CATSRRDSNEQFF. The DNA of the CDR3 is TGTGCCACCAGCAGGAGGGATAGTAATGAGCAGTTCTTC.

This chain connects TRBV7-3 to TRBJ2-5; D is perhaps TRBD1 (6 bases). The CDR3 runs 15 residues. The germline V and J ends were trimmed by 1 base and 1 base, with 10 bases remaining between them. CDR1 is SGHTA, CDR2 FQGTGA, per germline. This CDR3 reads CASSLNTGTQETQYF. For the CDR3, the DNA is TGTGCCAGCAGCTTAAATACAGGGACCCAAGAGACCCAGTACTTC. The full variable domain, its missing parts supplied by reference TRBV7-3 and TRBJ2-5, is GAGVSQTPSNKVTEKGKYVELRCDPISGHTALYWYRQSLGQGPEFLIYFQGTGAADDSGLPNDRFFAVRPEGSVSTLKIQRTERGDSAVYLCASSLNTGTQETQYFGPGTRLLVL.

Ten or more counts support this clonotype. The rearrangement joins TRBV12-3 or TRBV12-4 to TRBJ2-2; 9 bases map to TRBD2. J gave up 7 bases and V 5 bases, and 17 bases lay outside the gene matches. This CDR3 is built from 18 residues. The CDR3 coding sequence is TGTGCCAGCAGTGCCGCGACTTTGCGGGGGGGCCTCGGCGGGGAGCTGTTTTTT. Translating it yields CASSAATLRGGLGGELFF.

This clonotype was detected only a few times. The CDR3 region is CASSPGGRNEQFF. CDR3 bases: TGTGCCAGCAGCCCGGGGGGGCGGAATGAGCAGTTCTTC. The J gene is TRBJ2-1, the V gene TRBV7-3; TRBD2 matches at 8 bases. There are 13 residues in the CDR3. The germline CDR1 and CDR2 sequences are SGHTA and FQGTGA. After removal of 5 bases from V and 7 bases from J, the junction contained 4 bases not matched to a gene.

This clonotype came up a few times. The chain combines TRBV19 with TRBJ2-4; 9 bases line up with TRBD2. Germline CDR1 LNHDA, CDR2 SQIVND (reference sequence). This CDR3 contains 20 residues. Trimming took 3 bases from V and 0 from J; bases not matched to a gene: 15. The CDR3 sequence: CASSIFVAGTSPLAKNIQYF. DNA for the CDR3: TGTGCCAGTAGTATTTTCGTTGCGGGGACTAGCCCCCTAGCCAAAAACATTCAGTACTTC.

The rearrangement links TRBV4-1 to TRBJ1-4, with D uncertain. The germline V gene has CDR1 MGHRA and CDR2 YSYEKL. Trimming took off 4 bases at V and 5 bases at J, with 11 bases between the two ends. The CDR3 contains 14 residues. This chain's CDR3 is CASSLLDGNEKLFF. The CDR3 DNA follows: TGCGCCAGCAGCCTTTTGGACGGGAATGAAAAACTGTTTTTT.